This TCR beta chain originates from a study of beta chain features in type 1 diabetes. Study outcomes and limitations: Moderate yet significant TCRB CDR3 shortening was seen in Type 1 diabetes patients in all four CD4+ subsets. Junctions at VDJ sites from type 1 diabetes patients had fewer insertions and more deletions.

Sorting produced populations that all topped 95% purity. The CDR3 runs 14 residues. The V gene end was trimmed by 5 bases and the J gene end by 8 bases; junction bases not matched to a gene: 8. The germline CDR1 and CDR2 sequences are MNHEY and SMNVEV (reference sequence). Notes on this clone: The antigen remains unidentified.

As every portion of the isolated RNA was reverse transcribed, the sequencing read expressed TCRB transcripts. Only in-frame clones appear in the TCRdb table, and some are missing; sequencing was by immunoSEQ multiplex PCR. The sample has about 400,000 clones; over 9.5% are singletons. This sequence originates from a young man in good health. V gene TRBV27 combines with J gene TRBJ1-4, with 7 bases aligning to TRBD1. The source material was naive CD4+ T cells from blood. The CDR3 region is CASSLTGLGEKLFF. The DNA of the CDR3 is TGTGCCAGCAGTCTGACAGGGCTAGGGGAAAAACTGTTTTTT.